This TCR beta chain came from a study of T cells after yellow fever vaccination. At least ten counts were recorded for this clonotype. Its specificity is unknown. Notes on the study in general: It was a weaker secondary response, yet one that peaked faster, at day 5 versus 15. Only a minor proportion of clonotypes was detected across both CD4 and CD8 compartments. Contamination of FACS-sorted repertoires by abundant clonotypes from the bulk population could occur.

CDR1 and CDR2 from the germline V gene are SGHVS and FNYEAQ. The J segment lost 5 bases and the V segment lost 8 bases, leaving 3 bases of the junction unmatched. The CDR3 extends over 13 amino acids. TCRdb ran MiXCR on the 5' RACE reads and lists one entry per CDR3 protein. The profile shows tens of thousands of distinct CDR3 sequences, over 7.5% of them singletons. The chain couples TRBV7-6 to TRBJ2-3, with 11 bases fitting TRBD2. The source was CD8+ T cells sorted from PBMCs, collected on the day of the yellow fever booster vaccination. This receptor was identified in a man aged 25-45 years who received the YFV17D yellow fever vaccine. The CDR3, as DNA: TGTGCCAGCCGCCTAGCGGGGGGAGATACGCAGTATTTT. Translation gives CASRLAGGDTQYF.